Following are 14 T cell receptor beta chains from one sample sequenced in a study of T cell repertoires in cytomegalovirus infection. TCRdb called the reads again in MiXCR, with one record for every CDR3 protein. The sample has some 400,000 distinct CDR3 sequences; roughly 30% are singletons. The specimen was PBMCs. These receptors were collected from a human donor in good health (CMV status not recorded). Some clones in this sample may be carry-over from other donors' samples.

The chain carries TRBV6-5 and TRBJ1-2, with 12 nucleotides matching TRBD1. Germline CDR1 and CDR2: MNHEY and SVGAGI. The J segment lost 4 bases and the V segment lost 2 bases, leaving 8 bases of the junction unmatched. CDR3 length: 17 amino acids. The CDR3 loop reads CASSYDRDRGHGYGYTF. The DNA of the CDR3 is TGTGCCAGCAGTTACGACAGGGACAGGGGGCACGGCTATGGCTACACCTTC.

This clonotype came up many times. The chain combines TRBV6-1 with TRBJ1-1; 9 bases fit TRBD1. In germline, CDR1 is MNHNS, CDR2 SASEGT. The CDR3 is 15 residues long. Germline trimming cut 3 bases from V and 5 bases from J; bases unmatched to any gene: 7. The CDR3 bases are TGTGCCAGCAGTGACCAGGACAGGGGAAGTACTGAAGCTTTCTTT. Its translation is CASSDQDRGSTEAFF.

Here the CDR3 reads CATGSATAPYEQYF. In DNA form, the CDR3 reads TGTGCCACCGGGAGCGCTACGGCCCCCTACGAGCAGTACTTC. J is TRBJ2-7 and V is TRBV15, with D perhaps matching TRBD2 (5 bases). Germline V lookup: CDR1 LNHNV, CDR2 YYDKDF (reference sequence). V dropped 8 bases and J dropped 2 bases, with 16 bases sitting between them. The CDR3 covers 14 residues.

As for this clonotype: Mismatch with germline at one junction end may stem from a read error. This sequence joins TRBV11-2 and TRBJ2-3; no reliable D call. Germline CDR1 and CDR2: SGHAT and FQNNGV. The length of the CDR3 is 14 residues. CDR3 loop: CASSATPIGDTHYF. CDR3 in DNA: TGTGCCAGCAGCGCAACCCCAATTGGAGATACGCATTATTTT.

Many counts were recorded for this clonotype. V gene TRBV20-1 combines with J gene TRBJ2-7, with D possibly being TRBD1 (5 bases). V lost 8 bases and J 8 bases, leaving 31 bases between the germline ends. CDR1 and CDR2 from the germline V gene are DFQATT and SNEGSKA (reference sequence). The CDR3 is 16 amino acids. CDR3 DNA: TGCAGTCTCCCCTATAGATCGGGCAGGGCCAAGGCCCAGCAGTACTTC. Its translation: CSLPYRSGRAKAQQYF.

This clonotype was counted ten times or more. The CDR3 DNA is TGTGCCAGCAGCTTAGGGGGCGGGGGGGCCGGGGAGACCCAGTACTTC. Amino acid sequence: CASSLGGGGAGETQYF. The chain links TRBV7-8 to TRBJ2-5, with TRBD2 matching 9 bases. CDR1 is SGHVS and CDR2 is FQNEAQ in the germline V gene. CDR3 length: 16 amino acids. The trim removed 1 base at V and 5 bases at J, leaving 8 bases unmatched.

This clonotype was seen at least ten times. The rearrangement joins TRBV7-2 to TRBJ1-1; TRBD1 is a possible D gene (6 bases). V shed 6 bases and J shed 1 base, with 15 bases lying between them. There are 15 residues in the CDR3. Germline V gene sequence: CDR1 SGHTA, CDR2 FQGNSA. For the CDR3, the DNA is TGTGCCAGCAGTTTGACACCACAGGGGAACACTGAAGCTTTCTTT. It codes for CASSLTPQGNTEAFF.

This rearrangement joins TRBV7-9 to TRBJ2-1, with D maybe TRBD1 (6 bases). V was clipped by 4 bases and J by 2 bases, with 9 bases between them. Germline V gene lookup returns CDR1 SEHNR and CDR2 FQNEAQ (reference sequence). The CDR3 covers 14 residues. The CDR3 region is CASSSGEPYNEQFF. For the CDR3, the DNA is TGTGCCAGCAGCTCAGGGGAACCCTACAATGAGCAGTTCTTC.

Comment on this clonotype: A single base separates this from a much larger clone, so it may be a read error. The V call is TRBV12-3 or TRBV12-4, the J call TRBJ1-2, with no clear D. CDR3 size: 12 residues. The CDR3 here is CASSDEDYVYTF. The CDR3 DNA follows: TGTGCCAGCAGTGATGAGGACTATGTCTACACCTTC.

This clonotype was recorded a few times. The V gene is TRBV29-1, the J gene TRBJ2-2, with D perhaps matching TRBD1 (5 bases). The CDR3 totals 18 residues. V was trimmed by 2 bases and J by 2 bases, leaving 21 bases between them. Germline CDR1 reads SQVTM; CDR2 reads ANQGSEA. Written as DNA, the CDR3 is TGCAGCGTTGAATCCGAGAGAAGACAGACCGGCAACACCGGGGAGCTGTTTTTT. As protein: CSVESERRQTGNTGELFF.

This clonotype was found a few times. The V and J genes are TRBV7-9 and TRBJ2-1, with 9 bases that match TRBD1. Germline CDR1 SEHNR, CDR2 FQNEAQ (reference sequence). The trim removed 5 bases at V and 4 bases at J, leaving 15 bases unmatched. The CDR3 has 18 residues. The CDR3 loop is CASSEPKLQGAAYNEQFF. CDR3 DNA sequence: TGTGCCAGCAGCGAACCTAAGCTACAGGGGGCGGCGTACAATGAGCAGTTCTTC. Drawing the rest from reference TRBV7-9 and TRBJ2-1, the complete variable domain is DTGVSQNPRHKITKRGQNVTFRCDPISEHNRLYWYRQTLGQGPEFLTYFQNEAQLEKSRLLSDRFSAERPKGSFSTLEIQRTEQGDSAMYLCASSEPKLQGAAYNEQFFGPGTRLTVL.

This clonotype came up a few times. The CDR3 loop is CSANRGREQPQHF. DNA for the CDR3: TGCAGTGCTAACAGGGGGCGGGAGCAGCCCCAGCATTTT. The J gene is TRBJ1-5, the V gene TRBV20-1; 9 positions match TRBD1. Germline CDR1 and CDR2: DFQATT and SNEGSKA (reference sequence). The junction had 5 bases not matched to a gene; V was cut back by 4 bases and J by 7 bases. The CDR3 covers 13 residues.

Note on this clonotype: One end of the junction does not line up with germline, which may come from a read error. This rearrangement joins TRBV12-3 or TRBV12-4 to TRBJ1-4; perhaps TRBD1 as D (6 bases). The CDR3 totals 17 residues. This chain's CDR3 is CASTPGTWFSLGEKLFW. The CDR3 DNA is TGTGCCAGCACCCCGGGGACATGGTTTTCCCTAGGTGAAAAACTGTTTTGG.

This clonotype was counted only a few times. The chain is built from TRBV6-2 or TRBV6-3 and TRBJ1-5; tentatively, D is TRBD1 (6 bases). The CDR3 has 13 amino acids. The V and J ends lost 5 bases and 5 bases respectively, with 10 bases between them. Germline V lookup: CDR1 MNHEY, CDR2 SVGEGT. This chain's CDR3 is CASSRTVHQPQHF. The CDR3 nucleotides are TGTGCCAGCAGTCGGACAGTCCATCAGCCCCAGCATTTT.